This TCR beta chain was captured in a study of T cell repertoires in cytomegalovirus infection. Worth noting for this clonotype: Its cognate antigen is unknown. The germline gene is not matched at one end of the junction; a read error may be the cause.

Each CDR3 protein is one row after TCRdb ran MiXCR on the reads. This table holds around 81,000 distinct CDR3 sequences, around 37% found once. The CDR3 loop spans 14 amino acids. This TCR derives from a human donor in good health (CMV status not recorded). Some clones in this sample may be carry-over from other donors' samples. Specimen: CD8+ T cells from cultured PBMCs, collected from culture after CMV antigen stimulation. This rearrangement joins TRBV5-3 to TRBJ1-5; 7 bases align to TRBD1. TRBV5-3 is sorted into the ORF group, with uncertain function. The CDR3 reads CASSLPYRGIPQHF. In DNA form, the CDR3 reads TGTGCCAGCAGCTTGCCCTACAGGGGCATCCCCCAGCATTTT.